This T cell receptor (beta chain) was identified during a study of blood T cells in healthy people across ages. Study context: Per every two T cells, about one barcoded beta molecule was captured by template switching.

Germline values: CDR1 SEHNR, CDR2 FQNEAQ (reference sequence). The length of the CDR3 is 13 residues. About this clonotype: Its matching antigen is unknown. A junction boundary mismatches the germline segment, possibly from a read error.

A second about 6 to 12 cycle PCR used barcoded and J-beta primers. TCRdb analysed the 5' RACE reads with MiXCR anew, one entry per CDR3 protein. The repertoire holds roughly 2 million distinct CDR3 sequences, with about 49% as singletons. Study outcomes and limitations: Older age coincided with a roughly linear decline in TCR beta diversity per million T cells. A greater number of naive CD4+ cells and higher diversity distinguished long-lived donors from aged donors.

The study drew donors from healthy Caucasian individuals in Russia aged about 6 to 100. Sequenced input: blood. The sequence derives from a woman in her thirties or forties in good health. V is TRBV7-9 and J is TRBJ1-1, with 7 bases lining up with TRBD1. The CDR3 loop is CASSQTGNTGAFF. Written as DNA, the CDR3 is TGTGCCAGCAGCCAGACAGGGAACACTGGAGCTTTCTTT.